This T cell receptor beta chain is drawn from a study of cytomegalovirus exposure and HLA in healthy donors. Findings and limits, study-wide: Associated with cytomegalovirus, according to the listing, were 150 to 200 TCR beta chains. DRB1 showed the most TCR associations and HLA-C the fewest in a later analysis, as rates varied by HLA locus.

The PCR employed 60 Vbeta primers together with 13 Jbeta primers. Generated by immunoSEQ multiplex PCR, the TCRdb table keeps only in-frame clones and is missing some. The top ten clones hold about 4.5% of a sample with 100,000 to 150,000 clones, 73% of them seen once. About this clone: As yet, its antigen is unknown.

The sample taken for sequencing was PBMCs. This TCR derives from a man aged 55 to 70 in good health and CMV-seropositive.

CDR3 sequence reads: CASSLILAGEDTQYF. In DNA, the CDR3 is TGCGCCAGCAGCTTGATTCTAGCGGGGGAGGATACGCAGTATTTT. J is TRBJ2-3 and V is TRBV5-1; 10 bases align to TRBD2. The germline CDR1 and CDR2 sequences are SGHRS and YFSETQ. This CDR3 contains 15 residues. V dropped 1 base and J dropped 6; count of bases not matched to a gene: 5.